The 5 T cell receptor beta chains reported below all come from one sample, sequenced in a study of spatial heterogeneity in lung cancer. General study findings and limits: Higher tumor mutation counts went along with higher counts of expanded intratumoral alpha and beta TCRs.

TCRdb processed the 5' RACE reads anew with MiXCR; each CDR3 protein has one entry. The sample lists 8,000 to 10,000 distinct CDR3 sequences, 6.3% occurring once. Time point meaning: sample taken at primary tumor resection. These receptors have no known antigen. The input for sequencing was lung tumor tissue, taken at surgery. The source of these receptors is a male donor with early-stage non-small cell lung cancer.

This clonotype was counted ten times or more. This beta chain is a stray read from a library made for alpha chains; its abundance is not meaningful. The genes are TRBV5-5 and TRBJ2-2; 7 bases are a match to TRBD2. Germline values: CDR1 SGHKS, CDR2 YYEKEE (reference sequence). V was pared by 2 bases and J by 2 bases, with 6 bases of the junction left unmatched. The CDR3 has 16 residues. CDR3 protein: CASSLGLAANTGELFF. The CDR3 DNA reads as TGTGCCAGCAGCTTAGGCCTAGCGGCTAACACCGGGGAGCTGTTTTTT.

This clonotype was seen repeatedly, ten times or more. This beta chain came through as a stray read in a library set up for alpha chains, and its size says little. This chain connects TRBV2 to TRBJ1-6; D remains ambiguous. From germline, CDR1 is SNHLY and CDR2 FYNNEI. The CDR3 totals 14 residues. V lost 6 bases and J 6 bases, leaving 12 bases between the germline ends. The DNA for the CDR3 is TGTGCCAGCAGGAACCAGGCTGTTAATTCACCCCTCCACTTT. Translating gives CASRNQAVNSPLHF.

This clonotype has just a few counts. This beta chain appears as a stray read in a library generated for alpha chains; its size is not informative. V gene TRBV9 combines with J gene TRBJ2-7, with unresolved D. Germline values: CDR1 SGDLS, CDR2 YYNGEE. This CDR3 comprises 13 residues. The V and J ends lost 2 bases and 2 bases respectively, with 8 bases between them. The chain's CDR3 is CASSVSDTYEQYF. CDR3 sequence (DNA): TGTGCCAGCAGCGTCAGTGACACCTACGAGCAGTACTTC. The full variable domain, rest sourced from reference TRBV9 and TRBJ2-7, is DSGVTQTPKHLITATGQRVTLRCSPRSGDLSVYWYQQSLDQGLQFLIQYYNGEERAKGNILERFSAQQFPDLHSELNLSSLELGDSALYFCASSVSDTYEQYFGPGTRLTVT.

This clonotype is large by share. Since it is a stray read in a library aimed at alpha chains, this beta chain has a size that is not meaningful. The chain is built from TRBV20-1 and TRBJ1-2, with D perhaps matching TRBD1 (5 bases). Germline V gene lookup returns CDR1 DFQATT and CDR2 SNEGSKA (reference sequence). CDR3 length: 15 residues. The V gene lost 0 bases and the J gene lost 8 bases, with 19 bases spanning the gap. The CDR3 nucleotides are TGCAGTGCTAGAGATACCAAGAGGCAGGGAGGAGGCTACACCTTC. This translates into CSARDTKRQGGGYTF.

The sample holds many counts of this clonotype. With the library built for alpha chains, this beta chain is off target and its frequency is not meaningful. The V call is TRBV3-1, the J call TRBJ1-1, with D hard to call. V was shortened by 4 bases and J by 8 bases, with 26 bases between the two germline ends. The CDR3 contains 17 residues. From germline, CDR1 is LGHDT and CDR2 YNNKEL (reference sequence). CDR3 DNA sequence: TGTGCCAGCAGCCTGTCAGGACCACCCGGGGAGGGCTCGGAAGCTTTCTTT. This translates into CASSLSGPPGEGSEAFF.